Sequencing of this T cell receptor beta chain was carried out in a study of shared clonotypes between healthy human individuals. Study results and limitations: Larger richness was generally estimated for naive than memory subsets.

Libraries were prepared by immunoSEQ multiplex PCR; TCRdb keeps only in-frame clonotypes and omits some of them. The sample includes hundreds of thousands of clones, roughly 73% of them seen just once. Turning to this clone: Its antigen is not known.

V lost 5 bases and J lost 5, with 15 bases in between. From germline, CDR1 is GTSNPN and CDR2 SVGIG (reference sequence). The CDR3 covers 13 residues. The rearrangement joins TRBV30 to TRBJ2-5; no reliable D call. The sequenced material came from memory CD4+ T cells sorted from blood. Noted subset: CD45RA-negative fraction. This clonotype was sampled from a woman in her 30s in good health. Here the CDR3 reads CAWEMKGGETQYF. The CDR3 bases are TGTGCCTGGGAGATGAAGGGTGGCGAGACCCAGTACTTC.